Presented here are 20 T cell receptor beta chains from one specimen sequenced in a study of cytomegalovirus exposure and HLA in healthy donors listed by TCRdb under 2017. Library preparation used the immunoSEQ multiplex PCR assay. For the multiplex PCR, a mixture combining 60 forward primers for TCR Vbeta segments and 13 reverse primers for TCR Jbeta segments was used. The table was pulled from immuneACCESS by TCRdb, which kept in-frame rearrangements only. Such tables lose some clones; where checked, under half of the loss comes from unresolved V genes, and the rest has no known cause. This sample has 100,000 to 150,000 clones in its table, and around 75% of those were observed once. The biggest ten clones account for less than 9.5% of the sample. The sample was PBMCs. The receptors shown here come from a woman in her forties or fifties in good health and CMV-seropositive.

The chain couples TRBV19 to TRBJ1-2; D ambiguous. CDR1 and CDR2 from the germline V gene are LNHDA and SQIVND (reference sequence). Deletions cut 6 bases from V and 1 base from J, with 30 bases between. This CDR3 is 20 amino acids long. The CDR3 DNA reads TGTGCCAGTAGCCTGGTCGTGGTCCGGGTACATCTTTCCATTAACTATGGCTACACCTTC. Amino acids: CASSLVVVRVHLSINYGYTF. Full variable domain (missing parts from reference TRBV19 and TRBJ1-2): DGGITQSPKYLFRKEGQNVTLSCEQNLNHDAMYWYRQDPGQGLRLIYYSQIVNDFQKGDIAEGYSVSREKKESFPLTVTSAQKNPTAFYLCASSLVVVRVHLSINYGYTFGSGTRLTVV.

About this clone: The germline gene is not matched at one end of the junction; a read error may be the cause. The chain employs TRBV7-9 and TRBJ2-1; perhaps TRBD2 as D (5 bases). The CDR3 consists of 15 residues. Germline values: CDR1 SEHNR, CDR2 FQNEAQ (reference sequence). The CDR3 region is CSSSSPSNPGNEQFF. CDR3 nucleotides: TGTTCCAGCAGTTCCCCTAGCAACCCGGGAAATGAGCAGTTCTTC.

This clone appeared a single time. The chain joins TRBV2 to TRBJ2-7; 9 positions agree with TRBD1. The CDR3 spans 15 residues. Germline CDR1 reads SNHLY; CDR2 reads FYNNEI. V lost 6 bases to trimming and J lost 0 bases; unmatched junction nucleotides: 6. CDR3 sequence (DNA): TGTGCCAGCAGGGTGGGACAGGGCAGCTCCTACGAGCAGTACTTC. This encodes CASRVGQGSSYEQYF.

The chain employs TRBV29-1 and TRBJ2-7; maybe TRBD2 (6 bases). The CDR3 extends over 14 amino acids. The germline gives CDR1 SQVTM, CDR2 ANQGSEA. Trimming took 4 bases from V and 1 from J, leaving 14 bases between them. In DNA form, the CDR3 reads TGCAGCGTTGCGAGGTCTAGCGCTTCCTACGAGCAGTACTTC. This encodes CSVARSSASYEQYF.

The chain recombines TRBV4-1 with TRBJ2-3; unclear D gene. The length of the CDR3 is 13 residues. Germline-derived CDR1 and CDR2 are MGHRA and YSYEKL. The V end lost 1 base, the J end lost 3 bases, and 5 bases lay between the germline ends. The DNA of the CDR3 is TGCGCCAGCAGCCAAGCCCAAACAGATACGCAGTATTTT. Protein sequence: CASSQAQTDTQYF.

This clone was detected a few times. The rearrangement links TRBV30 to TRBJ1-6; maybe TRBD1 (6 bases). Trimming took 3 bases from V and 10 from J, leaving 10 bases between them. Germline CDR1 GTSNPN, CDR2 SVGIG (reference sequence). This CDR3 is 12 amino acids long. This chain's CDR3 is CAWRGARSPLHF. The DNA of the CDR3 is TGTGCCTGGAGGGGGGCTCGGTCACCCCTCCACTTT.

For the CDR3, the DNA is TGTGCCAGCAGTCGAAAGTTTACTCAGGGGTCTGGGTACTACTACGAGCAGTACTTC. Amino acids: CASSRKFTQGSGYYYEQYF. This chain links TRBV7-2 with TRBJ2-7; D perhaps matches TRBD1 (6 bases). With 6 bases removed from V and 3 bases from J, the gap between germline ends came to 30 bases. The CDR3 is 19 amino acids. Germline V gives CDR1 SGHTA, CDR2 FQGNSA. The full variable domain, with the rest looked up from reference TRBV7-2 and TRBJ2-7, is GAGVSQSPSNKVTEKGKDVELRCDPISGHTALYWYRQSLGQGLEFLIYFQGNSAPDKSGLPSDRFSAERTGGSVSTLTIQRTQQEDSAVYLCASSRKFTQGSGYYYEQYFGPGTRLTVT.

The chain is built from TRBV6-4 and TRBJ2-5; 12 bases are shared with TRBD2. There are 14 residues in the CDR3. Germline V gene lookup returns CDR1 MRHNA and CDR2 SNTAGT. J gave up 5 bases and V 11 bases, and 9 bases lay outside the gene matches. This chain's CDR3 is CADLLAGGLETQYF. The CDR3 DNA reads as TGTGCCGACCTGCTAGCGGGAGGGCTGGAGACCCAGTACTTC.

J is TRBJ2-1 and V is TRBV4-1; D possibly corresponds to TRBD2 (7 bases). In germline, CDR1 is MGHRA, CDR2 YSYEKL. The ends were cut back, 4 bases at V and 8 bases at J, with 15 bases in the middle. This CDR3 spans 14 amino acids. CDR3 DNA: TGCGCCAGCAGCCCCGGGAGGACAGCTGATGAGCAGTTCTTC. Its translation is CASSPGRTADEQFF.

This clone was picked up a small number of times. CDR3 loop: CASSALDTFYGYTF. The CDR3 bases are TGTGCCAGCAGTGCTCTCGACACCTTCTATGGCTACACCTTC. This chain links TRBV25-1 with TRBJ1-2; D remains unclear. Trimming cost V 4 bases and J 4 bases, with 13 bases left between them. This CDR3 comprises 14 residues. CDR1 is MGHDK, CDR2 SYGVNS, per germline.

DNA of the CDR3: TGTGCCAGCGGATCCGGACAGCAGAACACTGAAGCTTTCTTT. It codes for CASGSGQQNTEAFF. The genes are TRBV2 and TRBJ1-1, with D tentatively TRBD1 (6 bases). The germline V gene has CDR1 SNHLY and CDR2 FYNNEI. This CDR3 has 14 residues. The V and J ends lost 8 bases and 1 base respectively, with 14 bases between them. The full variable domain, completed using reference TRBV2 and TRBJ1-1, is EPEVTQTPSHQVTQMGQEVILRCVPISNHLYFYWYRQILGQKVEFLVSFYNNEISEKSEIFDDQFSVERPDGSNFTLKIRSTKLEDSAMYFCASGSGQQNTEAFFGQGTRLTVV.

This chain uses TRBV7-2 with TRBJ2-1, with 8 positions matching TRBD1. Germline assignment: CDR1 SGHTA and CDR2 FQGNSA. The ends lost 5 bases at V and 9 bases at J; junction bases unmatched: 15. CDR3 length: 16 residues. CDR3 nucleotides: TGTGCCAGCAGCGTGGGTCCGAGACAGGGGAGTATTGAGCAGTTCTTC. This translates into CASSVGPRQGSIEQFF.

In the case of this clone: Its ends do not fully match the called genes, so a read error is possible. The chain links TRBV7-7 to TRBJ1-4; 9 nucleotides align to TRBD1. The CDR3 is 17 residues long. Germline V gene lookup returns CDR1 SSHAT and CDR2 FNYEAQ (reference sequence). In DNA, the CDR3 is TGTGCTAGCAGCTTACAACCCGAACAGGGGGCAAATGAAAAACTGTTTTTT. Translation: CASSLQPEQGANEKLFF.

The V call is TRBV5-4, the J call TRBJ2-2; no clear D gene. The CDR3 loop spans 15 amino acids. Per the germline V gene, CDR1 is SGHNT and CDR2 is YYREEE (reference sequence). The ends were cut back, 2 bases at V and 6 bases at J, with 14 bases in the middle. As DNA, the CDR3 is TGTGCCAGCAGCTTTGCGCTGCTCCTGGCCGGGGAGCTGTTTTTT. Translation gives CASSFALLLAGELFF.

V is TRBV27 and J is TRBJ2-3; a possible D gene is TRBD1 (5 bases). The length of the CDR3 is 15 residues. Germline CDR1 MNHEY, CDR2 SMNVEV (reference sequence). Trimming removed 6 bases from V and 0 bases from J, with 13 bases in between. CDR3 nucleotide sequence: TGTGCCAGCAGAGGGGCGGATACTAGCACAGATACGCAGTATTTT. Encoded protein: CASRGADTSTDTQYF.

The rearrangement links TRBV2 to TRBJ1-1; tentative D call: TRBD1 (6 bases). The CDR3 consists of 15 residues. V lost 7 bases, J lost 0 bases, and 15 bases lay in between. Germline CDR1 is SNHLY and CDR2 is FYNNEI. Here the CDR3 reads CASTLGGALNTEAFF. The CDR3, as DNA: TGTGCCAGCACCCTAGGGGGGGCTCTGAACACTGAAGCTTTCTTT.

There are a few counts of this clone. The chain combines TRBV7-9 with TRBJ1-1, with a weak D call TRBD1 (6 bases). The ends were cut back, 1 base at V and 4 bases at J, with 10 bases in the middle. This CDR3 is built from 14 residues. Germline loops: CDR1 SEHNR, CDR2 FQNEAQ (reference sequence). In nucleotides, the CDR3 is TGTGCCAGCAGCTTAGTCCAGGGGAGCACTGAAGCTTTCTTT. Its protein is CASSLVQGSTEAFF. The complete variable domain, with remaining parts taken from reference TRBV7-9 and TRBJ1-1, reads DTGVSQNPRHKITKRGQNVTFRCDPISEHNRLYWYRQTLGQGPEFLTYFQNEAQLEKSRLLSDRFSAERPKGSFSTLEIQRTEQGDSAMYLCASSLVQGSTEAFFGQGTRLTVV.

This clone was seen a few times. The genes are TRBV10-3 and TRBJ2-7, with no clear D. V dropped 0 bases and J dropped 0 bases, with 9 bases sitting between them. Germline CDR1 ENHRY, CDR2 SYGVKD. This CDR3 spans 15 amino acids. The CDR3 loop reads CAISESVGRSYEQYF. CDR3 in DNA: TGTGCCATCAGTGAGTCTGTTGGGCGCTCCTACGAGCAGTACTTC.

There are a few counts of this clone. J is TRBJ2-5 and V is TRBV11-3, with 9 bases lining up with TRBD2. V was clipped by 5 bases and J by 5 bases; unmatched bases: 12. Germline values: CDR1 SGHNT, CDR2 YENEEA. The CDR3 covers 16 residues. CDR3 residues: CASSPRARGGFETQYF. The CDR3 nucleotides read TGTGCCAGCAGCCCCCGGGCGCGGGGGGGCTTTGAGACCCAGTACTTC.

The J gene is TRBJ1-2, the V gene TRBV5-1; D is unclear. Deletions cut 4 bases from V and 3 bases from J, with 13 bases between. CDR1 is SGHRS and CDR2 is YFSETQ in the germline V gene. This CDR3 is built from 14 residues. The CDR3 nucleotides are TGCGCCAGCAGCCCGGAGCGGATGTACTATGGCTACACCTTC. It encodes CASSPERMYYGYTF.